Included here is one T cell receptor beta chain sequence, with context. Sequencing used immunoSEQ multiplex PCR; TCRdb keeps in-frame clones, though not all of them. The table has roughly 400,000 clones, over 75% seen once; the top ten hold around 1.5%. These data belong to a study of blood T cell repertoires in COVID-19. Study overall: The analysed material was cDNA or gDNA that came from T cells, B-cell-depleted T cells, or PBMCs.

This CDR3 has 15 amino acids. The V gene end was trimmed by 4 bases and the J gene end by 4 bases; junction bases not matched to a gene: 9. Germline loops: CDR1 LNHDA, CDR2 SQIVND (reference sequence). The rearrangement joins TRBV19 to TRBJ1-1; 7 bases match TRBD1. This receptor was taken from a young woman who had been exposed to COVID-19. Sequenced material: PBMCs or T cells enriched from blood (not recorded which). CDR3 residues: CASSRPRGLSTEAFF. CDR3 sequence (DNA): TGTGCCAGTAGTAGACCGAGGGGGCTATCCACTGAAGCTTTCTTT.